These 11 T cell receptor beta chains were sequenced from one sample in a study of chemoradiotherapy in HPV16-positive cancers. Sequencing used immunoSEQ multiplex PCR; TCRdb keeps in-frame clones, though not all of them. The sample carries several thousand clones, 70% to 90% recorded once. Sample collection was performed from a patient who underwent chemoradiotherapy. The receptors originated from a human donor with HPV-associated anogenital cancer.

The genes are TRBV9 and TRBJ2-5; 10 bases fit TRBD2. The CDR3 spans 16 residues. V dropped 1 base and J dropped 4; count of bases not matched to a gene: 7. Germline V gene sequence: CDR1 SGDLS, CDR2 YYNGEE. CDR3: CASSVIAGGRVETQYF. CDR3 DNA sequence: TGTGCCAGCAGCGTAATAGCGGGAGGTCGGGTAGAGACCCAGTACTTC.

The chain is built from TRBV4-2 and TRBJ1-4; D is possibly TRBD1 (6 bases). There are 15 residues in the CDR3. The V gene's germline CDR1 is LGHNA and CDR2 YNFKEQ. V lost 1 base and J 7 bases, leaving 13 bases between the germline ends. The DNA of the CDR3 is TGTGCCAGCAGCCAAGTCGGGCAGGGGATTGAAAAACTGTTTTTT. Amino acids: CASSQVGQGIEKLFF.

The chain uses TRBV21-1 and TRBJ2-5; TRBD2 is the table's D call, not checked against the DNA. TRBV21-1 is recorded as a pseudogene. The CDR3 runs 13 residues. For the CDR3, the DNA is TGTGCCAGCAGCAAAGGGGGGGTAGAGACCCAGTACTTC. This encodes CASSKGGVETQYF.

CDR3 sequence: CASSPEAGGPMDTQYF. DNA of the CDR3: TGTGCCAGCAGCCCCGAAGCGGGGGGGCCTATGGATACGCAGTATTTT. This rearrangement joins TRBV5-4 to TRBJ2-3, with TRBD2 matching over 10 bases. The CDR3 is 16 amino acids. Germline V gene sequence: CDR1 SGHNT, CDR2 YYREEE (reference sequence). V shed 4 bases, J shed 6 bases, and the junction held 11 bases outside the gene matches.

The V and J genes are TRBV13 and TRBJ2-4, with D perhaps matching TRBD1 (5 bases). V lost 4 bases, J lost 0 bases, and 7 bases lay in between. From germline, CDR1 is PRHDT and CDR2 FYEKMQ (reference sequence). The length of the CDR3 is 14 residues. The CDR3 bases are TGTGCCAGCAGCTGGACACTAGCCAAAAACATTCAGTACTTC. Its protein product is CASSWTLAKNIQYF.

CDR3 amino acids: CATLRQDTSYEQYF. CDR3 coding DNA: TGTGCCACCCTTCGACAGGACACCTCCTACGAGCAGTACTTC. This chain uses TRBV2 with TRBJ2-7; TRBD1 is a possible D gene (6 bases). Trimming removed 10 bases at V and 0 bases at J, with 16 bases between. This CDR3 has 14 residues. CDR1 and CDR2 (germline): SNHLY, FYNNEI.

The CDR3 spells CSVAGTSGSSWDIQYF. In DNA, the CDR3 is TGCAGCGTTGCGGGGACTAGCGGGAGTTCCTGGGACATTCAGTACTTC. J is TRBJ2-4 and V is TRBV29-1, with 14 bases fitting TRBD2. V shed 4 bases and J 8 bases; nucleotides not matched to a gene: 10. Germline-derived CDR1 and CDR2 are SQVTM and ANQGSEA. The CDR3 length is 16 residues.

The chain has TRBV14 and TRBJ1-3, with D hard to call. The V gene's germline CDR1 is SGHDN and CDR2 FVKESK. This CDR3 region has 12 residues. The germline V and J ends were trimmed by 0 bases and 4 bases, with 1 base remaining between them. CDR3 DNA sequence: TGTGCCAGCAGCCAAGAGGGAAACACCATATATTTT. Translating it yields CASSQEGNTIYF. The full variable domain, its missing parts supplied by reference TRBV14 and TRBJ1-3, is EAGVTQFPSHSVIEKGQTVTLRCDPISGHDNLYWYRRVMGKEIKFLLHFVKESKQDESGMPNNRFLAERTGGTYSTLKVQPAELEDSGVYFCASSQEGNTIYFGEGSWLTVV.

The chain carries TRBV5-6 and TRBJ2-3, with 8 bases lining up with TRBD2. The CDR3 is made up of 15 amino acids. Germline V gene data show CDR1 as SGHDT and CDR2 as YYEEEE. With V trimmed by 0 bases and J by 8 bases, 8 bases remained unmatched. The CDR3: CASSLVRGRGGTQYF. The CDR3 region has the DNA TGTGCCAGCAGCTTGGTACGTGGCCGGGGGGGTACGCAGTATTTT.

This chain joins TRBV5-1 and TRBJ2-1, with 11 bases identical to TRBD2. Trimming at V came to 0 bases and at J to 8 bases, leaving 22 bases not matched to a gene. The CDR3 length is 21 residues. Germline CDR1 SGHRS, CDR2 YFSETQ. CDR3 nucleotide sequence: TGCGCCAGCAGCTTGGAGTGGACAGGGACTACTAGCGGGAGTTCTAAGGATGAGCAGTTCTTC. The encoded protein is CASSLEWTGTTSGSSKDEQFF.

The rearrangement uses TRBV7-6 and TRBJ2-1; 7 bases agree with TRBD2. The CDR3 is 15 residues long. Germline V lookup: CDR1 SGHVS, CDR2 FNYEAQ. V lost 4 bases, J lost 7 bases, and 10 bases stayed unmatched. The CDR3 DNA follows: TGTGCCAGCAGCTCCGTTGGCGGGAGAGGTAATGAGCAGTTCTTC. It encodes CASSSVGGRGNEQFF.